This is a list of T cell receptor beta chains from one sample in a study of vaccination and CD4 T cells after COVID-19. Their antigen targets remain unknown. MiXCR, applied by TCRdb to the PCR reads, yields one record per CDR3 protein. Of some 21,000 distinct CDR3 sequences in the sample, about 45% are singletons; the top ten hold 4% to 5%. Sequenced material: CD4+ T cells from blood, cultured in vitro, taken about 7 months after SARS-CoV-2 vaccination. The receptors derive from a human donor who had recovered from COVID-19. The CDR3 runs from the conserved cysteine through the conserved F or W. A D gene is named only where the DNA matches it firmly. Rows give clone size only sometimes, using once, few, many, or a class for an expanded clone.

clone size,J gene,D gene,V gene,CDR3 DNA,CDR3 protein
NA,TRBJ2-5,TRBD2,TRBV6-5,TGTGCCAGCAGTTACGCGGGGGGGGCCCGCTCTTGGGAGACCCAGTACTTC,CASSYAGGARSWETQYF
NA,TRBJ1-1,NA,TRBV20-1,TGCAGTGGCTCACGGGGCACTGAAGCTTTCTTT,CSGSRGTEAFF
NA,TRBJ2-7,TRBD2,TRBV28,TGTGCCAGCAGCAGAGCGGGAGGGGTATACGAGCAGTACTTC,CASSRAGGVYEQYF
NA,TRBJ2-5,NA,TRBV7-3,TGTGCCAGCAGCTTGATTAGCGGACTCCAAGAGACCCAGTACTTC,CASSLISGLQETQYF
few,TRBJ2-5,TRBD2,TRBV7-8,TGTGCCAGCAGCTCTTCTAGCGGTAAAGAGACCCAGTACTTC,CASSSSSGKETQYF
NA,TRBJ1-1,TRBD1,TRBV28,TGTGCCAGCATCCCGGGACAGGGAGGTCGAGCTTTCTTT,CASIPGQGGRAFF
few,TRBJ1-6,TRBD1,TRBV20-1,TGCAGTGCTTTGGGACAGGACTATAATTCACCCCTCCACTTT,CSALGQDYNSPLHF
NA,TRBJ2-5,TRBD1,TRBV6-1,TGTGCCAGCAAGTGGACAGGGGCACAAGAGACCCAGTACTTC,CASKWTGAQETQYF
few,TRBJ2-7,TRBD1,TRBV7-3,TGTGCCAGCAGCGCCCAGACAGGGCCCTACGAGCAGTACTTC,CASSAQTGPYEQYF
few,TRBJ1-5,TRBD1,TRBV27,TGTGCCAGCAGTCGACAGGGGGCGGGTAATCAGCCCCAGCATTTT,CASSRQGAGNQPQHF
few,TRBJ2-5,NA,TRBV7-9,TGTGCCAGCAGCGCTCGAGGGGCCAGCCACCAAGAGACCCAGTACTTC,CASSARGASHQETQYF
NA,TRBJ2-2,NA,TRBV28,TGTGCCAGCAGCAGGGACCTCACCGGGGAGCTGTTTTTT,CASSRDLTGELFF
NA,TRBJ2-5,NA,TRBV24-1,TGTGCCACCAATTTAGAAGAGACCCAGTACTTC,CATNLEETQYF
few,TRBJ2-7,NA,TRBV6-5,TGTGCCAGCAGTTCTGACAGTCGACAGTACTTC,CASSSDSRQYF
NA,TRBJ2-3,NA,TRBV19,TGTGCCAGTAGTGAAGCGGGCCATACGCAGTATTTT,CASSEAGHTQYF
NA,TRBJ2-1,NA,TRBV11-1,TGTGCCAGCAGGGGCCGGGGGAGCTCCTACAATGAGCAGTTCTTC,CASRGRGSSYNEQFF
NA,TRBJ2-5,TRBD2,TRBV30,TGTGCCTGGAGTATAGCGGGAGGCGCCGAGACCCAGTACTTC,CAWSIAGGAETQYF
once,TRBJ2-3,TRBD2,TRBV19,TGCGCCAGCAGCTTAAGGACTAGCGGGGGCACAGATACGCAGTATTTT,CASSLRTSGGTDTQYF
NA,TRBJ2-7,TRBD2,TRBV28,TGTGCCAGCAGTTTGAGGGTAGCGGGAGCTTTCGCACACGAGCAGTACTTC,CASSLRVAGAFAHEQYF
NA,TRBJ1-1,TRBD1,TRBV7-2,TGTGCCAGCAGCTCGCGGACAGGGAGGAACACTGAAGCTTTCTTT,CASSSRTGRNTEAFF
NA,TRBJ2-3,NA,TRBV29-1,TGCAGCGTTGAACGGGACGGCACAGATACGCAGTATTTT,CSVERDGTDTQYF
few,TRBJ2-7,NA,TRBV6-1,TGTGCCAGCAGTCCCGTTAGGGGGGGAGAGTCCTACGAGCAGTACTTC,CASSPVRGGESYEQYF
few,TRBJ2-3,NA,TRBV7-3,TGTGCCAGCAGCTTCATCGGTGATACGCAGTATTTT,CASSFIGDTQYF
NA,TRBJ2-3,TRBD2,TRBV7-9,TGTGCCAGCAGCTTGGGGGGGACAGATACGCAGTATTTT,CASSLGGTDTQYF
NA,TRBJ2-7,TRBD1,TRBV6-1,TGTGCCAGCAGCACGGGACAGGGGGCCTACGAGCAGTACTTC,CASSTGQGAYEQYF
NA,TRBJ2-6,TRBD2,TRBV28,TGTGCCAGCAGTTTATGGGGACTAGCGGGAGGGGTGCTCTCTGGGGCCAACGTCCTGACTTTC,CASSLWGLAGGVLSGANVLTF
NA,TRBJ1-6,TRBD1,TRBV6-1,TGTGCCAGCAGCGGCCCCGACAGGGGTGGTTCACCCCTCCACTTT,CASSGPDRGGSPLHF
few,TRBJ1-1,NA,TRBV10-3,TGTGCCATCAGCCCGGGGGAGGGGCGGGCTGAAGCTTTCTTT,CAISPGEGRAEAFF
few,TRBJ2-1,NA,TRBV7-2,TGTGCCAGCAGCCCTCGGCCGGGTAACAATGAGCAGTTCTTC,CASSPRPGNNEQFF
few,TRBJ1-1,TRBD1,TRBV7-8,TGTGCCAGCCGGGACAGTATGAACACTGAAGCTTTCTTT,CASRDSMNTEAFF
few,TRBJ2-5,NA,TRBV27,TGTGCCAGCAGAGGCCAGGATGAAGAGACCCAGTACTTC,CASRGQDEETQYF
NA,TRBJ2-7,NA,TRBV15,TGTGCCACCAGCAGAGGAAATGTCCCGTACGAGCAGTACTTC,CATSRGNVPYEQYF
once,TRBJ2-7,TRBD1,TRBV29-1,TGCAGCGTTGAGACAGGGGGCCACTACGAGCAGTACTTC,CSVETGGHYEQYF
few,TRBJ2-3,TRBD2,TRBV7-7,TGTGCCAGCAGCCCATTGACTAGCGGGAATACAGATACGCAGTATTTT,CASSPLTSGNTDTQYF
NA,TRBJ1-5,TRBD1,TRBV20-1,TGCAGTGCTTTAACTCAGGGGGCTGGTGGACAGCCCCAGCATTTT,CSALTQGAGGQPQHF
NA,TRBJ1-1,TRBD1,TRBV28,TGTGCCAGCAGTTTAACCGGGACAGTAACTGAAGCTTTCTTT,CASSLTGTVTEAFF
NA,TRBJ2-1,NA,TRBV28,TGTGCCAGCAGTTTTGGGCTCGGGGAGCAGTTCTTC,CASSFGLGEQFF
NA,TRBJ1-1,NA,TRBV20-1,TGCAGTGCTACGGGGCGGAACACTGAAGCTTTCTTT,CSATGRNTEAFF
large,TRBJ1-1,NA,TRBV7-6,TGTGCCAGCAGCTTAAGGGACGAGGGAGGTGAAGCTTTCTTT,CASSLRDEGGEAFF
few,TRBJ2-7,TRBD2,TRBV28,TGTGCCAGCAGTTTATCGTGGCGGGGGGCTGGATCCTACGAGCAGTACTTC,CASSLSWRGAGSYEQYF
medium-sized,TRBJ1-2,NA,TRBV27,TGTGCCAGCAGTTTAGTAGCAGGCTACACCTTC,CASSLVAGYTF
NA,TRBJ2-1,TRBD2,TRBV24-1,TGTGCCACCAGTGATTCGTGGGGACTATACAATGAGCAGTTCTTC,CATSDSWGLYNEQFF
NA,TRBJ1-1,TRBD1,TRBV10-1,TGCGCCAGCCGAGACGACAGGGGACCGAACACTGAAGCTTTCTTT,CASRDDRGPNTEAFF
NA,TRBJ2-3,NA,TRBV20-1,TGCAGTGCTAGCCCCCTGGGGTTAGCGATGCCAGATACGCAGTATTTT,CSASPLGLAMPDTQYF
few,TRBJ1-2,NA,TRBV19,TGTGCCAGTAGTATCGGCGGAGGGCGGGAAGGGGTCTATGGCTACACCTTC,CASSIGGGREGVYGYTF
NA,TRBJ2-3,TRBD1,TRBV6-1,TGTGCCAGCAGTGATGGACAGGGGGGCGATACGCAGTATTTT,CASSDGQGGDTQYF
few,TRBJ2-2,NA,TRBV7-2,TGTGCCAGCAGCTCTCAAGAGAACACCGGGGAGCTGTTTTTT,CASSSQENTGELFF
once,TRBJ1-5,NA,TRBV10-3,TGTGCCATCAGTGACGACAGGATCAATCAGCCCCAGCATTTT,CAISDDRINQPQHF
NA,TRBJ2-3,NA,TRBV21-1,TGTGCCAGCAGCAAAGCGGCTAGCGGGAGGGCGGGCACAGATACGCAGTATTTT,CASSKAASGRAGTDTQYF
NA,TRBJ2-3,NA,TRBV15,TGTGCCACCAGCAGAGATCGGGGGAGGGATACGCAGTATTTT,CATSRDRGRDTQYF
NA,TRBJ1-5,NA,TRBV20-1,TGCAGTGCTAGAGGTGGGACACATAGATATAGCAATCAGCCCCAGCATTTT,CSARGGTHRYSNQPQHF
NA,TRBJ2-7,TRBD2,TRBV28,TGTGCCAGCAGTTCAGCGGGAGGATCCTACGAGCAGTACTTC,CASSSAGGSYEQYF
NA,TRBJ2-5,NA,TRBV18,TGTGCCAGCTCAGACATCGGACAAGAGACCCAGTACTTC,CASSDIGQETQYF
NA,TRBJ2-7,NA,TRBV5-1,TGCGCCAGCAGCGCCTCGGACCCAACCTACGAGCAGTACTTC,CASSASDPTYEQYF
NA,TRBJ1-1,NA,TRBV10-3,TGTGCCATCAGTGAATTTGAATTCATGAACACTGAAGCTTTCTTT,CAISEFEFMNTEAFF
few,TRBJ1-5,NA,TRBV6-1,TGTGCCAGCAACGTTTCAGGAGATCGCAATCAGCCCCAGCATTTT,CASNVSGDRNQPQHF